Sequencing of this TCR beta chain was carried out in a study of beta chain features in type 1 diabetes. The entirety of the isolated RNA underwent reverse transcription, so expressed TCRB transcripts were sequenced. The repertoire was sequenced with immunoSEQ multiplex PCR; TCRdb's copy has only in-frame clones and lacks some. The sample carries a few hundred thousand clones, around 13% recorded once. Trimming at V came to 3 bases and at J to 4 bases, leaving 6 bases not matched to a gene. CDR3 length equals 16 residues. Germline lookup yields CDR1 SGDLS and CDR2 YYNGEE. The single heparinised draw taken from each donor contained roughly 100 mL of blood on average.

The origin of this receptor is a man aged 30-40 years in good health. The chain carries TRBV9 and TRBJ2-1; 11 bases map to TRBD2. Sequences were obtained from naive CD4+ T cells from blood. Here the CDR3 reads CASSAASGGLYNEQFF. Written as DNA, the CDR3 is TGTGCCAGCAGCGCCGCTAGCGGGGGGCTATACAATGAGCAGTTCTTC.